The next 11 T cell receptor beta chains were all read from a single sample in a study of metastatic and nonmetastatic thyroid tumors. MiXCR was used by TCRdb to re-call the PCR reads. The sample lists 55,000 to 75,000 clones, more than 15% occurring once. Among the patients, none had received any treatment before thyroid surgery. Material: blood. The receptors were gathered from a female donor with papillary thyroid cancer or a benign thyroid nodule (not recorded which). Some clones in this sample may be carry-over from other donors' samples.

This clone was seen a few times. Relative to the germline gene, one junction end is altered; a read error may explain this. Other DNA sequences of this sample code for an identical CDR3. V is TRBV12-3 or TRBV12-4 and J is TRBJ2-2, with TRBD2 matching 9 bases. The CDR3 is 16 residues long. The CDR3 bases are TGTGCCAGTACCGACTTAGCGGGAGAGGGCACCGGGGAACTGTTTTTT. Residues: CASTDLAGEGTGELFF.

This clone appeared many times. The chain is built from TRBV10-3 and TRBJ1-1; a possible D gene is TRBD1 (5 bases). V dropped 3 bases and J dropped 8 bases, with 10 bases sitting between them. The CDR3 runs to 12 residues. Germline V gene lookup returns CDR1 ENHRY and CDR2 SYGVKD. CDR3 loop: CAISDPAGEAFF. CDR3 sequence (DNA): TGTGCCATCAGTGACCCGGCAGGGGAAGCTTTCTTT.

The chain links TRBV5-1 to TRBJ2-3; 10 bases fit TRBD2. J was trimmed by 6 bases and V by 0 bases; bases with no gene match: 10. The CDR3 length is 17 residues. The germline gives CDR1 SGHRS, CDR2 YFSETQ. The CDR3 protein is CASSLALASGSEDTQYF. The CDR3 DNA sequence: TGCGCCAGCAGCTTGGCCTTGGCTAGCGGGAGTGAGGATACGCAGTATTTT.

In this sample, this clone turned up many times. J is TRBJ2-7 and V is TRBV28; no clear D gene. V lost 2 bases and J lost 0, with 8 bases in between. From germline, CDR1 is MDHEN and CDR2 SYDVKM. This CDR3 has 14 amino acids. CDR3 protein: CASSLGRSSYEQYF. The CDR3, as DNA: TGTGCCAGCAGTTTAGGCAGGAGCTCCTACGAGCAGTACTTC.

This clone appeared once. This chain uses TRBV20-1 with TRBJ2-3; TRBD2 matches at 16 bases. V was clipped by 2 bases and J by 2 bases; unmatched bases: 7. CDR1 is DFQATT and CDR2 is SNEGSKA in the germline V gene (reference sequence). The CDR3 loop spans 18 amino acids. The CDR3 spells CSARKGLAGGSYTDTQYF. CDR3 nucleotides: TGCAGTGCTAGAAAGGGACTAGCGGGAGGGTCCTACACAGATACGCAGTATTTT.

The rearrangement links TRBV6-1 to TRBJ2-1; 11 bases are a match to TRBD2. Germline values: CDR1 MNHNS, CDR2 SASEGT. The ends lost 7 bases at V and 4 bases at J; junction bases unmatched: 6. This CDR3 is built from 15 residues. The CDR3 DNA follows: TGTGCCAGCATCTCTAGCGGGAGGACTTACAATGAGCAGTTCTTC. Its translation is CASISSGRTYNEQFF.

This clone was detected only a few times. Its ends do not fully match the called genes, so a read error is possible. The CDR3 bases are TGTGCCAGCAAAACTAGCGTGGGGGAGACCCATTACTTC. It codes for CASKTSVGETHYF. This chain uses TRBV2 with TRBJ2-5; 7 bases map to TRBD2. The CDR3 covers 13 residues. CDR1 SNHLY and CDR2 FYNNEI come from the germline V gene.

This clone appeared a few times. The chain combines TRBV6-2 or TRBV6-3 with TRBJ2-3; maybe TRBD1 (6 bases). V was cut by 3 bases and J by 5 bases, with 12 bases left in between. Germline V gene lookup returns CDR1 MNHEY and CDR2 SVGEGT. This CDR3 has 14 residues. In DNA form, the CDR3 reads TGTGCCAGCAGTTATTGGGGGCTTGGAGATACGCAGTATTTT. This codes for CASSYWGLGDTQYF.

This clone was detected many times. Distinct nucleotide sequences in the sample also encode this CDR3. CDR3 sequence: CATRVGSTDTQYF. DNA of the CDR3: TGTGCCACCAGGGTGGGATCCACAGATACGCAGTATTTT. V is TRBV15 and J is TRBJ2-3; D is uncertain. Trimming left V 6 bases short and J 2 bases short, with 9 bases between. The CDR3 length is 13 residues. Per the germline V gene, CDR1 is LNHNV and CDR2 is YYDKDF (reference sequence). Full variable domain (remainder filled in from reference TRBV15 and TRBJ2-3): DAMVIQNPRYQVTQFGKPVTLSCSQTLNHNVMYWYQQKSSQAPKLLFHYYDKDFNNEADTPDNFQSRRPNTSFCFLDIRSPGLGDTAMYLCATRVGSTDTQYFGPGTRLTVL.

This clone appeared many times. The chain links TRBV30 to TRBJ1-3; D gene uncertain. CDR3 length equals 13 residues. The V end lost 8 bases, the J end lost 0 bases, and 11 bases lay between the germline ends. Germline V gene lookup returns CDR1 GTSNPN and CDR2 SVGIG (reference sequence). CDR3 region: CAPTATSGNTIYF. The CDR3 DNA sequence: TGTGCCCCCACAGCAACCTCTGGAAACACCATATATTTT.

The rearrangement uses TRBV20-1 and TRBJ2-7, with D possibly being TRBD1 (5 bases). This CDR3 contains 14 residues. With 1 base removed from V and 7 bases from J, the gap between germline ends came to 17 bases. Looked up from germline, CDR1 is DFQATT and CDR2 is SNEGSKA (reference sequence). For the CDR3, the DNA is TGCAGTGCTAGAGGGTCAGGGTCTTCCTTGGAGCAGTACTTC. Translating it yields CSARGSGSSLEQYF.